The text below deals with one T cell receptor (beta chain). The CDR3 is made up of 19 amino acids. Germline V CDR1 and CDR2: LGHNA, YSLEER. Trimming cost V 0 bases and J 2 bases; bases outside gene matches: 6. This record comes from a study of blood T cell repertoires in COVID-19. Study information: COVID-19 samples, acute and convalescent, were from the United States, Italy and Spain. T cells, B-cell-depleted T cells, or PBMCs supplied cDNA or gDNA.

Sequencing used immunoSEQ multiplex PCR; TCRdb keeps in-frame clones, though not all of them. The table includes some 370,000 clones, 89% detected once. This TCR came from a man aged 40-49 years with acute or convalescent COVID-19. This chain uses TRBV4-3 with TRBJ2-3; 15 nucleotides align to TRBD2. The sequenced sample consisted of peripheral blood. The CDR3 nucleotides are TGCGCCAGCAGCCAAGACGGGACTAGCGGGGGGTCCTCCACAGATACGCAGTATTTT. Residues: CASSQDGTSGGSSTDTQYF.